Given below is one T cell receptor beta chain in context. The target antigen is unknown. Using its own MiXCR run on the reads, TCRdb lists one record per CDR3 protein. The sample contains 700,000 to 900,000 distinct CDR3 sequences, almost 30% of which appear only once. The sample originates from a study of T cell repertoires in cytomegalovirus infection. Study summary: Alongside well-studied HLA-B-restricted CMV epitopes, recently identified HLA-C-restricted CMV epitopes were also used. Indicated by public TCR beta signatures were CMV infection and matching HLA type. General study results and limits: Summed frequency of public TCR beta families distinguished CMV carriers with the relevant HLA.

V lost 6 bases and J lost 6; bases outside the gene matches: 4. The CDR3 runs 12 residues. Germline V gene data show CDR1 as SGDLS and CDR2 as YYNGEE. The source of this sequence is a human donor in good health (CMV status not recorded). Some clones in this sample may be carry-over from other donors' samples. The sample in question was cultured CD8+ T cells from PBMCs, obtained from culture after CMV antigen stimulation. The chain employs TRBV9 and TRBJ1-2; TRBD1 aligns across 8 bases. In DNA, the CDR3 is TGTGCCAGCAAGGACAGGGTTCATGGCTACACCTTC. Translated: CASKDRVHGYTF.